The T cell receptor beta chain under discussion was sequenced for a study of immune heterogeneity within non-small cell lung tumors. Points from the study as a whole: Statistically, local T-cell clonality exhibited a moderate yet significant correlation with local tumor mutational burden (R approximately 0.33). Individual patients showed largely nonoverlapping sets of high-frequency T-cell receptor beta clonotypes. Different tumor locations in one patient shared dominant CDR3 beta clonotypes yet harbored unique high-frequency clones.

The TCR beta CDR3 region was amplified by multiplex PCR employing 32 V and 13 J primers. MiXCR, applied by TCRdb to the multiplex PCR reads, yields one record per CDR3 protein. The sample has around 16,000 distinct CDR3 sequences; under 30% are singletons. For this clonotype: What it binds is unknown. A much larger clone sits a single nucleotide away, making a read error possible.

The CDR3 is 15 amino acids. Germline lookup yields CDR1 SGHNT and CDR2 YENEEA. With approximately 600 ng used per sample, the template was genomic DNA from bulk tumor. Biopsy collection occurred during surgery, with several far-apart biopsies per primary tumor. The study cohort was described as untreated, and its members had newly diagnosed non-small cell lung cancer. They went on to have curative surgery. Having surgery with curative intent, the donors were patients newly diagnosed with non-small cell lung cancer. This chain joins TRBV11-3 and TRBJ2-3, with 7 bases lining up with TRBD2. This clonotype originated in a man aged 35-49 years with non-small cell lung cancer. Specimen: lung tumor tissue. The CDR3 here is CAISLLSGVQSTQYF. CDR3 coding DNA: TGTGCCATCAGCTTACTCAGCGGGGTGCAGTCTACGCAGTATTTT.